This TCR beta chain was observed in a study of control samples from healthy donors and cancer patients. The protocol was immunoSEQ multiplex PCR, while the TCRdb copy is restricted to in-frame clones and leaves out a portion. The top ten clones hold about 4% of a sample with about 160,000 clones, 93% of them seen once. The sequence was collected from a woman aged 60-75 years in good health. Sequencing was done on a sample of blood.

This CDR3 is CASSFAGTSGMEDTQYF. As DNA, the CDR3 is TGCGCCAGCAGCTTCGCCGGGACTAGCGGAATGGAAGATACGCAGTATTTT. The chain recombines TRBV5-1 with TRBJ2-3, with TRBD2 identical over 11 bases. The CDR3 is made up of 17 amino acids. Losses at the gene ends were 2 bases for V and 5 bases for J; bases not matched to a gene: 10. Per the germline V gene, CDR1 is SGHRS and CDR2 is YFSETQ.